Following are 4 T cell receptor beta chains from one sample sequenced in a study of cytomegalovirus exposure and HLA in healthy donors (dated by TCRdb to the late 2010s). The library was built by means of the immunoSEQ multiplex PCR assay. TCRdb limited this immuneACCESS table to in-frame rearrangements with V and J called. A share of clones is missing; checked studies link under half to unresolved V genes, and the rest is unexplained. The table for this sample lists fewer than 100,000 clones; roughly 93% of them were counted only once. Less than 2.5% of the sample belongs to the ten largest clones. Sequenced input: PBMCs. Every receptor here comes from a man aged 30 to 39 in good health and CMV-seronegative.

A single count supports this clone. The genes are TRBV2 and TRBJ2-5, with D possibly being TRBD2 (7 bases). This CDR3 has 16 residues. V dropped 9 bases and J dropped 1 base, with 21 bases sitting between them. Germline lookup yields CDR1 SNHLY and CDR2 FYNNEI. The CDR3 DNA is TGTGCCAGGACCCAAAGGGGGGGGCGACTCCAAGAGACCCAGTACTTC. This gives the protein CARTQRGGRLQETQYF.

The chain carries TRBV18 and TRBJ2-7; the D is unclear. The CDR3 length is 14 residues. V dropped 3 bases and J dropped 2 bases, with 11 bases sitting between them. The germline gives CDR1 KGHSH, CDR2 LQKENI. CDR3 amino acids: CASSPGPRTYEQYF. CDR3 nucleotides: TGTGCCAGCTCACCGGGTCCCAGGACCTACGAGCAGTACTTC.

The V gene is TRBV5-4, the J gene TRBJ2-5, with a tentative D call TRBD1 (6 bases). Germline CDR1 and CDR2: SGHNT and YYREEE (reference sequence). CDR3 length equals 14 residues. V lost 3 bases and J 2 bases, leaving 11 bases between the germline ends. This CDR3 is CASSSTGSQETQYF. CDR3 bases: TGTGCCAGCAGCTCTACAGGGTCTCAAGAGACCCAGTACTTC.

In its sample, this clone was seen a few times. This chain joins TRBV9 and TRBJ2-1; the D gene is possibly TRBD2 (5 bases). The ends were cut back, 1 base at V and 4 bases at J, with 9 bases in the middle. The CDR3 loop spans 14 amino acids. CDR1 SGDLS and CDR2 YYNGEE come from the germline V gene. The CDR3 DNA reads as TGTGCCAGCAGCGTAAGGTGGGAGTACAATGAGCAGTTCTTC. Its protein product is CASSVRWEYNEQFF.